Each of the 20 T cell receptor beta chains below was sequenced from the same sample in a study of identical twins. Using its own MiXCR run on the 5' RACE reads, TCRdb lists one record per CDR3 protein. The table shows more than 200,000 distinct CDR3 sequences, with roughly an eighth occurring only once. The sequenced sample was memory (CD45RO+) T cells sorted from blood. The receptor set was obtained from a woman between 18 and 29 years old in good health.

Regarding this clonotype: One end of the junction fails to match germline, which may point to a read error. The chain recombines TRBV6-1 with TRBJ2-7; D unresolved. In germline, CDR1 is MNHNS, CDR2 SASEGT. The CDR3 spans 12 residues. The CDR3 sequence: CASREASYEQYF. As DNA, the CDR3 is TGTGCCAGCAGGGAAGCCTCCTACGAGCAGTACTTC.

DNA for the CDR3: TGCGCCAGCAGTTTAGTGGGAGGCTACAATGAGCAGTTCTTC. Translation gives CASSLVGGYNEQFF. The gene calls are TRBV5-1 and TRBJ2-1; weak D call: TRBD2 (6 bases). Germline V gene sequence: CDR1 SGHRS, CDR2 YFSETQ. The CDR3 spans 14 residues. V lost 5 bases to trimming and J lost 3 bases, with 12 bases between them.

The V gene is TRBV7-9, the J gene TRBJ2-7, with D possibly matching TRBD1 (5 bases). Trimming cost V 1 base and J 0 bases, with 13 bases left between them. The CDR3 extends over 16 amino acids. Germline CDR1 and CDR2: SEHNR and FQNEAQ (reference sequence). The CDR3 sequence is CASSLGFWGRSYEQYF. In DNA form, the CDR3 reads TGTGCCAGCAGCTTAGGGTTCTGGGGCCGCTCCTACGAGCAGTACTTC.

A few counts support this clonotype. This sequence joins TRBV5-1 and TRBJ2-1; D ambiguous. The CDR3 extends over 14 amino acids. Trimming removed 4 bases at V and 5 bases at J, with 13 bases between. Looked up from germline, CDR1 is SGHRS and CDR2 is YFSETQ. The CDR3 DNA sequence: TGCGCCAGCAGCCTTAGCCTGAGGAACAATGAGCAGTTCTTC. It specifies CASSLSLRNNEQFF.

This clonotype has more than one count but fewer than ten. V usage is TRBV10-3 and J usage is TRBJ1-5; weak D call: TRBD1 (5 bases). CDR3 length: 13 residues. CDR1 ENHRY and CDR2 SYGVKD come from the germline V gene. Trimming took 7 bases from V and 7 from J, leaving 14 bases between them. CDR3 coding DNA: TGTGCCATCAAAAAGGGGCGAGGACAGCCCCAGCATTTT. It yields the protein CAIKKGRGQPQHF.

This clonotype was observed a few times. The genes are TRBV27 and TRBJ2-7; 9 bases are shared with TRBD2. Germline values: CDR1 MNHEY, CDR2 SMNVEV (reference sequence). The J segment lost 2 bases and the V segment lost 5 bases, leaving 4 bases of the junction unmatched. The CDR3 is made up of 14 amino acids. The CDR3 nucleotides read TGTGCCAGCAGTGAGGCGGGGGGGCCCTACGAGCAGTACTTC. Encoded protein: CASSEAGGPYEQYF.

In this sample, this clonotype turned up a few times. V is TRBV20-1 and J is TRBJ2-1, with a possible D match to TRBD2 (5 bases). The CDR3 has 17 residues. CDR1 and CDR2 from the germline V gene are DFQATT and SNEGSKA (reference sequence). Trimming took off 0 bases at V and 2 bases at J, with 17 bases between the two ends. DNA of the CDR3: TGCAGTGCTAGAGATAGTGAGCGGCAAAACGCCTACAATGAGCAGTTCTTC. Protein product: CSARDSERQNAYNEQFF.

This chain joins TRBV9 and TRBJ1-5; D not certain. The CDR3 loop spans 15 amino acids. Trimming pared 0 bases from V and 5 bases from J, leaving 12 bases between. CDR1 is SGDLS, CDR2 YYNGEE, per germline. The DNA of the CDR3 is TGTGCCAGCAGCGTAGGGCAGGCGTGGGATCAGCCCCAGCATTTT. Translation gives CASSVGQAWDQPQHF.

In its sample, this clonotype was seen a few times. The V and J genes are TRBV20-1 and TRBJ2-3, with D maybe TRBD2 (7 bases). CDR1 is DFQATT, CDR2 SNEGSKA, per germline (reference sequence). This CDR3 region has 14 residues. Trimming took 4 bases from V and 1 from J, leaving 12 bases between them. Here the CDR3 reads CSAKGGGGTDTQYF. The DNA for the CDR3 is TGCAGTGCTAAAGGCGGGGGCGGCACAGATACGCAGTATTTT.

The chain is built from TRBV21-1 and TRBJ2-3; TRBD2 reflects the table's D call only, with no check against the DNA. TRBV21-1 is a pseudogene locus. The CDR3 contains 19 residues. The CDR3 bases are TGTGCCAGCGTCAAAAAAGGACTAGCGGGAGGATTTCGCACAGATACGCAGTATTTT. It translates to CASVKKGLAGGFRTDTQYF.

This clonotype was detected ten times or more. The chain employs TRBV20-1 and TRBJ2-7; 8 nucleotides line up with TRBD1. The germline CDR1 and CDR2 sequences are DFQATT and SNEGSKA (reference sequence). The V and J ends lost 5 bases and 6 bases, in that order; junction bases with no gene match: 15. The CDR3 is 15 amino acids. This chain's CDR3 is CSASSRGREVSEQYF. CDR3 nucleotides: TGCAGTGCTTCAAGCAGGGGGCGGGAAGTGAGCGAGCAGTACTTC.

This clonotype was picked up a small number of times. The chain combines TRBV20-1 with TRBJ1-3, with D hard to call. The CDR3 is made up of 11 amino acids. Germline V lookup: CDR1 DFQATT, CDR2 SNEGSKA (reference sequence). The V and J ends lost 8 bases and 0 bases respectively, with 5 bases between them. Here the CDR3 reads CSLFSGNTIYF. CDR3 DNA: TGCAGTCTCTTCTCTGGAAACACCATATATTTT.

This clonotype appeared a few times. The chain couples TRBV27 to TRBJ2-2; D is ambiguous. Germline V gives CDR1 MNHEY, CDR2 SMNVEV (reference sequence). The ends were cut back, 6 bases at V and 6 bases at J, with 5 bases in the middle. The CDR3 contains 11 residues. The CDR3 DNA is TGTGCCAGCAGGTTCGCCGGGGAGCTGTTTTTT. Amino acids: CASRFAGELFF.

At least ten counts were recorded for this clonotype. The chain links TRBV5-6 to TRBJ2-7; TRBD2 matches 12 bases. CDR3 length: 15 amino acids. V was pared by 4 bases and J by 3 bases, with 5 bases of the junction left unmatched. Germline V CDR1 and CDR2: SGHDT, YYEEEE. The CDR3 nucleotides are TGTGCCAGCAGCCTGACTAGCGGGAGTGTCTACGAGCAGTACTTC. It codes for CASSLTSGSVYEQYF. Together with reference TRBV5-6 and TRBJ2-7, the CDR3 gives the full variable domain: DAGVTQSPTHLIKTRGQQVTLRCSPKSGHDTVSWYQQALGQGPQFIFQYYEEEERQRGNFPDRFSGHQFPNYSSELNVNALLLGDSALYLCASSLTSGSVYEQYFGPGTRLTVT.

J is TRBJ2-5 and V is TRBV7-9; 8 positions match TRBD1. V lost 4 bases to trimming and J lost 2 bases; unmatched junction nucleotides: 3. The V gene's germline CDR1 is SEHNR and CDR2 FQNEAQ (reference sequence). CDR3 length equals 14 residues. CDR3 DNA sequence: TGTGCCAGCAGCTACGGACAGGGTCAAGAGACCCAGTACTTC. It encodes CASSYGQGQETQYF.

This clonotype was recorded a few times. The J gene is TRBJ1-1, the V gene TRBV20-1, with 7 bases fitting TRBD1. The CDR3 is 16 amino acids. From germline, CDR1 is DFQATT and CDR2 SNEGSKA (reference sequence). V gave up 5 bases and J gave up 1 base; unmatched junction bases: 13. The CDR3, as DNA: TGCAGTGCTCCTAATAAAGGGGGCGCTCCGAACACTGAAGCTTTCTTT. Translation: CSAPNKGGAPNTEAFF.

This CDR3 is CSAPTTDWYGYTF. The CDR3 DNA sequence: TGCAGTGCGCCCACGACAGATTGGTATGGCTACACCTTC. The V call is TRBV20-1, the J call TRBJ1-2; D perhaps matches TRBD1 (5 bases). V dropped 6 bases and J dropped 5 bases, with 16 bases sitting between them. Germline CDR1 is DFQATT and CDR2 is SNEGSKA (reference sequence). The length of the CDR3 is 13 residues.

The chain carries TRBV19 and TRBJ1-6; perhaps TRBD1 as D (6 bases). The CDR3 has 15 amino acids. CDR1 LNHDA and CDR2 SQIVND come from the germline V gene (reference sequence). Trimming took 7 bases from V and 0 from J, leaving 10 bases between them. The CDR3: CASNGQSSYNSPLHF. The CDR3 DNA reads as TGTGCCAGTAACGGACAGAGCTCCTATAATTCACCCCTCCACTTT.

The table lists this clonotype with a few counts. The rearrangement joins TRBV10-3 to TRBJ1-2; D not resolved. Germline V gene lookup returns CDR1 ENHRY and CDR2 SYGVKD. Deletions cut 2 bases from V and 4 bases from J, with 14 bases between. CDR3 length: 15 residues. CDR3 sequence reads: CAISENPARSYGYTF. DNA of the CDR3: TGTGCCATCAGTGAGAATCCCGCCCGTAGCTATGGCTACACCTTC.

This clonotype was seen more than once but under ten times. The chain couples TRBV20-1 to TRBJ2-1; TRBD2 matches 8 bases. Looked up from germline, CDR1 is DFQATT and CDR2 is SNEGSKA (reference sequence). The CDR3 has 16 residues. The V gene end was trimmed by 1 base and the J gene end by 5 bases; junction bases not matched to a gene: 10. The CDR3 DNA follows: TGCAGTGCTAGAGTGGTCACAGCGGGAGACCACAATGAGCAGTTCTTC. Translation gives CSARVVTAGDHNEQFF.